This T cell receptor (beta chain) was identified in a study of human versus mouse CDR3 diversity and MHC coevolution. Across the whole study: Each sample yielded about 0.6 x 10^7 to 1.8 x 10^7 valid reads.

The CDR3 has 14 amino acids. Trimming left V 1 base short and J 2 bases short, with 8 bases between. Germline CDR1 is LNHDA and CDR2 is SQIVND (reference sequence). Sorting isolated naive CD4 T cells lacking CD45RO and expressing CD62L. Findings of the study overall: Among all groups, most of the three human donors showed least clonal inequality. Human T cells were selected on over 5 MHC II alleles.

Clones were sequenced by immunoSEQ multiplex PCR, and TCRdb holds only the in-frame ones, with some missing. This sample has about 77,000 clones; around 92% occur once, and the top ten carry about 0.14%. Notes on this clone: The target antigen is unknown.

This receptor was identified in a person aged 25 to 75 in good health. Sequenced input: naive CD4+ T cells from blood. The subset: CD45RO-negative CD62L-positive naive CD4 T cells. This chain connects TRBV19 to TRBJ1-1; maybe TRBD1 (6 bases). DNA for the CDR3: TGTGCCAGTAGTATAGGCAGGGGCAACACTGAAGCTTTCTTT. It specifies CASSIGRGNTEAFF.